This T cell receptor (beta chain) was found in a study of cytomegalovirus exposure and HLA in healthy donors listed by TCRdb under 2017. General notes on the study: According to an earlier analysis of a few hundred of the donors, some 180 million T cells yielded 100 million or so unique TCR beta sequences and about 280 Gb of sequence data. Roughly 300 gigabases of sequencing data and approximately 80 million unique TCR sequences were included in an early release covering about 700 HLA-typed donors. Among the roughly 370 genotyped donors, approximately 81% belonged to the genetic ancestry cluster associated with self-reported Caucasian donors. The aim of the study was to test whether cataloging public T cell receptors could identify signatures of past pathogen exposure. Using immunosequencing, the study profiled T cell repertoires from some 670 subjects and related those repertoires to cytomegalovirus serostatus. A separate validation cohort of more than 100 different subjects was used in addition to the roughly 620-subject first cohort. To predict cytomegalovirus infection status, the study brought together high-throughput TCR immunosequencing, statistical association of individual TCRs with disease status, and machine learning. In a later analysis, previously published TCR beta repertoires from 550 to 700 donors were re-analyzed and high-resolution HLA genotyping was added so that TCR occurrence patterns could be studied. Rather than drawing on any new phenotypic data, the later analysis identified candidate immune exposures from TCR beta sequences and the way those sequences occurred across donors. An earlier analysis of several hundred of the donors applied high-throughput TCR beta sequencing to assess whether each TCR beta V gene segment acted as functional or pseudogenic. Alongside the repertoire data, information on donor age, sex, ethnicity and CMV serostatus was compiled. A later genetic analysis took genome-wide SNP genotypes for 398 of the 666 donors and used that subset as a discovery cohort. Every repertoire in the discovery cohort had been generated on one and the same sequencing platform. Both class I and class II loci were covered by HLA typing, at four-digit resolution. The number of typed donors differed by locus: about 620-640 for A, B, C, DRB1 and DQB1; approximately 520 for DQA1; 606 for DPA1; and some 470 for DPB1. Because of strong linkage in the cohort, roughly five DR-DQ haplotypes were treated as single units for association and clustering. Among a few hundred genotyped donors of the cohort, an average of around 240,000 unique TCR beta nucleotide sequences were sequenced per donor, around 18% of them non-productive.

Libraries were constructed by the immunoSEQ multiplex PCR assay. A mixture of 60 forward primers for TCR Vbeta segments and 13 reverse primers for TCR Jbeta segments was used in the multiplex PCR. Amplification of the CDR3 region of rearranged TCR beta genes was performed with a multiplex PCR assay on genomic DNA. The Illumina HiSeq System was used to sequence the amplified TCR beta libraries as 87-base-pair reads. Under the source paper's analysis protocol: Across the roughly 640 repertoires, a later analysis counted roughly 84 million unique TCR beta chains, some 11 million of which were shared by at least two donors. Raw reads were error-corrected and collapsed into unique sequences with a nearest-neighbor algorithm that merged closely related sequences to remove PCR and sequencing errors. Alignment of CDR3 sequences to IMGT reference sequences was used to assign V, D and J gene segments. Each retained sequence needed at least a six-nucleotide match to both a V gene segment and a J gene segment. A rearrangement was called productive if the CDR3 had no stop codons and remained in frame with V and J, and every other rearrangement was called non-productive. Following IMGT convention, CDR3 was defined as the stretch from the second conserved V-encoded cysteine up to the conserved J-encoded phenylalanine. The earlier analysis of about 560 of the donors excluded any sequence lacking an unambiguous match to a single V gene segment. An earlier analysis of fewer than 750 of the donors called V segments functional above 56.7% productive rearrangements and segregating when the between-donor standard deviation exceeded 5%. To diagnose cytomegalovirus status from the catalog of TCR beta chain sequences, a statistical classification framework was built. In a later analysis, V and J genes were assigned by comparing TCR nucleotide sequences against IMGT/GENE-DB human TR gene sequences. In a later analysis, CDR3 sequences and most-parsimonious VDJ recombination scenarios were assigned using the TCRdist pipeline. In a later analysis, each TCR beta chain was defined by its CDR3 amino acid sequence together with its V-gene family, and reads lacking a unique V-gene family were excluded. In a later analysis, fewer than 600 highly shared, low-generation-probability nucleotide sequences were removed to address suspected cross-contamination and a sequencing artifact. In a later analysis, a clonal expansion index was calculated for each public chain from normalized within-repertoire ranks of inferred template counts. Generation probabilities in a later analysis came from a VDJ recombination model fitted to out-of-frame rearrangements, and those results were checked against IGoR. A later analysis scored TCR-TCR, TCR-HLA and TCR-CMV co-occurrence with hypergeometric tests, applying a repertoire-size bias correction to TCR pairs. In a later analysis, false discovery rates were estimated by permuting HLA or CMV assignments 20 times. In a later analysis, co-occurring TCRs were grouped using DBSCAN, and TCRdist sequence similarity was added for clustering within HLA-allele-positive subsets. Repertoires with fewer than 30,000 or more than 120,000 public chains were left out of co-occurrence clustering, as were about 5 repertoires with anomalous nucleotide sharing. TCRdb carries this immuneACCESS record with in-frame sequences only. Its versions omit some clonotypes, under half of them owing to an unresolved V gene in the studies checked, with the rest unexplained. V and J calls and clone size come straight from that table; D and trimming were deduced from the DNA. The sample includes 150,000 to 250,000 clones, with 65% to 80% observed a single time. 3.5% to 5% of the sample belongs to the ten largest clones.

The cohort comprised around 700 healthy bone marrow donors. All cohort members were sampled while nominally healthy, although unrecorded immune exposures were likely present. The donor tested CMV seropositive, placing the donor among the roughly 270 seropositive members of the cohort. A peripheral blood sample was collected from each donor, and TCR beta sequencing was performed on peripheral blood mononuclear cells. Genomic DNA extraction from the blood cell samples was performed with the Qiagen DNeasy Blood Extraction Kit. General conclusions and limits of the study: Because counts were too low, fewer than 20 rarely observed V segments, including chromosome 9 orphons, were excluded from the earlier analysis of 500 to 700 of the donors. A further reported finding was that TCR beta sequences accurately predicted the HLA-A and HLA-B alleles for most subjects in the first cohort. For the cohort, immune exposure information was limited to CMV serostatus. V-gene and J-gene trimming of TCR beta chains was associated with a missense DCLRE1C variant in a later genetic analysis, and the association was replicated in an independent cohort. According to the authors, the approach could potentially be generalized to other disease states and immunological phenotypes. A later analysis found that most CMV-associated TCR beta chains appeared HLA-restricted, with HLA associations seemingly driven largely by CMV exposure. Compared with the roughly 670-donor mean, donors in an Asian-associated ancestry cluster had fewer N-insertions in productive TCRs, according to a later genetic analysis. In this cohort, only TCR beta chains were sequenced, and detectable features were limited by the absence of alpha or paired-chain data. A few of the identified cytomegalovirus-associated TCR beta chains were confirmed in vitro to be specific for cytomegalovirus antigens. Sequencing depth was assumed to be roughly uniform across donors in the presence/absence analyses, though that assumption may not hold. While some public TCRs were present in many individuals, most TCR sequences turned up only very rarely across donors. Strong co-occurrence of HLA alleles, especially DR and DQ, made assigning TCR associations to individual alleles difficult. The 87-base-pair reads could not distinguish some IMGT-functional V segments, including TRBV6-2 and TRBV6-3, so those segments were excluded. In a later analysis, HLA-associated TCR beta chains were found to be more clonally expanded and to have lower generation probabilities than equally common non-associated chains. A cluster of highly shared sequence variants was judged likely to represent a technical artifact of the sequencing pipeline. At a false discovery rate of 0.05, a later analysis linked fewer than 20,000 TCR beta sequences to specific HLA alleles. In a later analysis, TCR association rates were found to vary across HLA loci, with the most associated TCRs seen for DRB1 alleles and the fewest for HLA-C alleles. Correlated functional status among segregating V segments might be attributable to linkage disequilibrium, but an unknown experimental factor could not be ruled out. In an earlier analysis of approximately 600 of the donors, most TCR beta V segments were observed in productive rearrangements about 90% or about 30% of the time, broadly matching IMGT annotations. The study gave a list of about 150 TCR beta chains associated with cytomegalovirus. The classifier was reported to diagnose cytomegalovirus status with high specificity and sensitivity in both the original and validation cohorts. According to a later analysis, parvovirus B19, influenza, CMV and Epstein-Barr virus appeared linked to several top co-occurrence clusters. Because some donors lacked HLA typing at each locus, the association tests relied only on the typed subset.

Trimming takes 0 bases from V and 4 bases from J, and the germline ends sit 12 bases apart. The CDR3 starts with the cysteine, ends with the phenylalanine, and has 15 residues. CDR3 DNA is the only sequence kept; it has 45 bases, read in frame from the first base. The germline V gene specifies SNHLY as CDR1 and FYNNEI as CDR2. This clone was found a few times. Its antigen is not yet known. Base-call qualities are not available, and no considerably larger clone is one nucleotide away. The chain was built from TRBV2 and TRBJ1-2, with a tentative D gene TRBD1 over 5 matching bases. The sample comprised PBMCs. The receptor was isolated from a woman aged 25 to 45 in good health and CMV-seropositive. The CDR3 region has the sequence CASSEARGGFYGYTF. The nucleotide sequence reads as follows: TGTGCCAGCAGTGAAGCTAGGGGAGGGTTCTATGGCTACACCTTC.